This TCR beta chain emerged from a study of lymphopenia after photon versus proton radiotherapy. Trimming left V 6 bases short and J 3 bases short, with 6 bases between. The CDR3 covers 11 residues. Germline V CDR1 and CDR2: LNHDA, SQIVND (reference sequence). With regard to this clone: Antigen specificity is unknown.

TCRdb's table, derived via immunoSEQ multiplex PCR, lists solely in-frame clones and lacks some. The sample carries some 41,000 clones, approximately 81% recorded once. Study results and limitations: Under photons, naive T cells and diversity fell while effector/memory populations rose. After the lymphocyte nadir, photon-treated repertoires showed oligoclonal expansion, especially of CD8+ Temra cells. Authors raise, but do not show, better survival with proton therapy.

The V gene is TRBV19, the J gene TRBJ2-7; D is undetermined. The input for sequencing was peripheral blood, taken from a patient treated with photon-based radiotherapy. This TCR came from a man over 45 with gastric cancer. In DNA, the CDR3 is TGTGCCAGTAGAGCCGGCTACGAGCAGTACTTC. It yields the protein CASRAGYEQYF.